The T cell receptor (beta chain) described here comes from a study of long-term antiretroviral therapy in people with HIV. Whole-study findings and limits: HIV repertoires had narrower CDR3 length ranges than controls. Diversity rose after ART but stayed below transplant donor controls.

The assay used was immunoSEQ (version v3.0), run at survey level. In sequencing, about 35,000-50,000 T-cell genomes per sample were targeted. Repertoires were generated with immunoSEQ multiplex PCR, while TCRdb's copy carries only in-frame clones and drops some. Of more than 5,500 clones in the sample, around 80% were seen once. In the case of this clone: Antigen: not known.

V was shortened by 3 bases and J by 1 base, with 18 bases between the two germline ends. From germline, CDR1 is SGHVS and CDR2 FNYEAQ. The CDR3 runs 18 residues. The sequencing here drew on unsorted PBMCs, taken 1.1 years after starting antiretroviral therapy. The chain has TRBV7-6 and TRBJ2-2; TRBD2 might be the D (6 bases). This TCR was sampled from a man aged 35-49 years with HIV. Written as DNA, the CDR3 is TGTGCCAGCAGCTTTTTCCCCCGGACGGGACTGAACACCGGGGAGCTGTTTTTT. Protein sequence: CASSFFPRTGLNTGELFF.